The rows below give T cell receptor beta chains drawn from one sample of a study of T-cell memory formation after mild COVID-19. TCRdb re-called the 5' RACE reads through MiXCR, storing one row per CDR3 protein. This table holds approximately 390,000 distinct CDR3 sequences, 16% found once. The sequenced sample was PBMCs or a T cell subset sorted from them (not recorded which). These receptors all come from a man aged 18-30 years who had mild COVID-19 (a few samples of this study predate the infection). Cell type and time point are not known. Each CDR3 is given with its conserved first and last residue. Each record gives: J gene, clone size, V gene, D gene, CDR3 DNA, CDR3 protein. D genes are given only for firm matches. Not all rows give a size; the values are once, few, many and, for expanded clones, a class.

TRBJ1-6	.	TRBV7-9	.	TGTGCCAGCAGCTTATTGGACAGAAGTAATTCACCCCTCCACTTT	CASSLLDRSNSPLHF
TRBJ1-6	once	TRBV7-2	.	TGTGCCAGCAGCTTAACCAGGGGTAGTTCACCCCTCCACTTT	CASSLTRGSSPLHF
TRBJ2-5	few	TRBV6-6	TRBD2	TGTGCCAGCAGTTACTCTTGGACTAGCGGGGGAGAGACCCAGTACTTC	CASSYSWTSGGETQYF
TRBJ1-1	.	TRBV4-3	.	TGCGCCAGCAGCCAGGACGTGGGGGGAGCGAACACTGAAGCTTTCTTT	CASSQDVGGANTEAFF
TRBJ1-1	many	TRBV7-8	.	TGTGCCAGCAGGTCATACACTGAAGCTTTCTTT	CASRSYTEAFF
TRBJ2-3	.	TRBV24-1	.	TGTGCCACCAGTGATTTCCCAAGGACTGGAGATACGCAGTATTTT	CATSDFPRTGDTQYF
TRBJ1-2	.	TRBV4-3	.	TGCGCCAGCAGCCAAGAAGACAGTAACTATGGCTACACCTTC	CASSQEDSNYGYTF
TRBJ1-2	.	TRBV27	.	TGTGCCAGCAGTAGGGGGATAGCACTTTTGGGGACTAACTATGGCTACACCTTC	CASSRGIALLGTNYGYTF
TRBJ1-5	.	TRBV24-1	.	TGTGCCACCAGTGAAGGTTTTGCGGGATACAATCAGCCCCAGCATTTT	CATSEGFAGYNQPQHF
TRBJ2-3	.	TRBV27	.	TGTGCCAGCAGTTTAAATGGAGAGGGTAACCTTCAGTATTTT	CASSLNGEGNLQYF
TRBJ2-1	few	TRBV5-1	.	TGCGCCAGCAGCTTGGACCCGTCCGCCAATGAGCAGTTCTTC	CASSLDPSANEQFF
TRBJ1-1	.	TRBV29-1	.	TGCAGCGTGATAAGTGAGGGCACTGAAGCTTTCTTT	CSVISEGTEAFF
TRBJ2-4	.	TRBV5-4	TRBD2	TGTGCCAGCAGCTTGGTAGCGGGGGGGGCCAAAAACATTCAGTACTTC	CASSLVAGGAKNIQYF
TRBJ1-4	.	TRBV19	.	TGTGCCAGTAGTCGAACGACATGGGAAAAACTGTTTTTT	CASSRTTWEKLFF
TRBJ1-4	few	TRBV7-8	.	TGTGCCAGCAGCTTAGGGGGGAGGAGGGAAAAACTGTTTTTT	CASSLGGRREKLFF
TRBJ2-1	few	TRBV6-5	.	TGTGCCAGCAGTTTACGGCAGGGAAGCGGGGAGCAGTTCTTC	CASSLRQGSGEQFF
TRBJ1-6	few	TRBV7-2	.	TGTGCCAGCAGTTCGGACCCCAGGGATTCACCCCTCCACTTT	CASSSDPRDSPLHF
TRBJ1-3	few	TRBV18	.	TGTGCCAGCTCACCCGACAGGAGCTCTGGAAACACCATATATTTT	CASSPDRSSGNTIYF
TRBJ2-5	few	TRBV7-9	TRBD2	TGTGCCAGCAGCCCCACCCTCTCCGGGACTAGCGGGACAAGGGGGGCCCAGTACTTC	CASSPTLSGTSGTRGAQYF
TRBJ1-1	.	TRBV12-5	.	TGTGCTAGTGGTTTGGTACCGGGGGGCCCCAGGGGCCTTTCCGAAGCTTTCTTT	CASGLVPGGPRGLSEAFF
TRBJ2-3	.	TRBV6-5	TRBD1	TGTGCCAGCAGGTCAGGGCTACAGGGGGTAGATACGCAGTATTTT	CASRSGLQGVDTQYF
TRBJ2-2	few	TRBV7-9	.	TGTGCCAGCAGCTCTACGGTGGCGAACACCGGGGAGCTGTTTTTT	CASSSTVANTGELFF
TRBJ2-1	few	TRBV20-1	.	TGCAGTGCTAGAGAGTCCGGGGGCGTTAATCGGCAGTTCTTC	CSARESGGVNRQFF
TRBJ2-3	.	TRBV6-5	TRBD2	TGTGCCAGCAGCGTAGCGGGGGTGAGCACAGATACGCAGTATTTT	CASSVAGVSTDTQYF
TRBJ2-7	many	TRBV11-3	.	TGTGCCAGCAGCTTAGAAGGCAGGGGAAGGTATTCCTACGAGCAGTACTTC	CASSLEGRGRYSYEQYF
TRBJ2-3	many	TRBV7-6	.	TGTGCCAGCAGCTTAGCGTACAGCGGACGCGATACGCAGTATTTT	CASSLAYSGRDTQYF
TRBJ2-7	few	TRBV5-1	TRBD1	TGCGCCAGCAGCCAAGGCAGGGGGCGCGGTTTGGGCGAGCAGTACTTC	CASSQGRGRGLGEQYF
TRBJ2-3	many	TRBV7-9	.	TGTGCCAGCAGCCCGACCGGAGATACGCAGTATTTT	CASSPTGDTQYF
TRBJ1-1	few	TRBV6-2/TRBV6-3	.	TGTGCCAGCAGTTCTACAGGGTGGGACACTGAAGCTTTCTTT	CASSSTGWDTEAFF
TRBJ1-2	.	TRBV6-1	TRBD1	TGTGCCAGCAGGGACAGGACCTACTATGGCTACACCTTC	CASRDRTYYGYTF
TRBJ1-4	.	TRBV30	.	TGTGCCTGGAGTGTACCCGGTGAAAAACTGTTTTTT	CAWSVPGEKLFF
TRBJ1-2	few	TRBV12-3/TRBV12-4	TRBD1	TGTGCCAGCAGGCCCCGGACAGGGGTTGGCTACACCTTC	CASRPRTGVGYTF
TRBJ1-1	.	TRBV6-5	.	TGTGCCAGCAGTACACACGGGGGATCCGTTAGCACTGAAGCTTTCTTT	CASSTHGGSVSTEAFF
TRBJ1-1	many	TRBV7-9	.	TGTGCCAGCAGTGGGAACACTGAAGCTTTCTTT	CASSGNTEAFF
TRBJ2-4	few	TRBV6-2/TRBV6-3	.	TGTGCCAGCAGTTCGGAGGGGGAGTTAGCCAAAAACATTCAGTACTTC	CASSSEGELAKNIQYF
TRBJ1-3	.	TRBV7-2	.	TGTGCCAGCAGCGACGGGAGCTCTGGAAACACCATATATTTT	CASSDGSSGNTIYF
TRBJ1-1	.	TRBV7-2	.	TGTGCCAGCAGCTCTTCCCCAGGGTACACTGAAGCTTTCTTT	CASSSSPGYTEAFF
TRBJ2-1	.	TRBV12-3/TRBV12-4	.	TGTGCCAGCAGTTTAAGTAAGGGGCACAATGAGCAGTTCTTC	CASSLSKGHNEQFF
TRBJ1-5	.	TRBV12-3/TRBV12-4	.	TGTGCCAGCAGCCCAGCTCAGTATAGCAATCAGCCCCAGCATTTT	CASSPAQYSNQPQHF
TRBJ1-1	.	TRBV20-1	.	TGCAGTGCCCTTCTTGGGGGGTTTGACACTGAAGCTTTCTTT	CSALLGGFDTEAFF
TRBJ2-3	.	TRBV20-1	TRBD1	TGCAGTGCTAGGGAACAGACAGGGTGGTCAGATACGCAGTATTTT	CSAREQTGWSDTQYF
TRBJ2-1	.	TRBV7-9	.	TGTGCCAGCAGCCTCCCGATTTCTCCGGGGGAGCAGTTCTTC	CASSLPISPGEQFF